This T cell receptor (beta chain) stems from a study of CD8 T cells in ankylosing spondylitis. Germline loops: CDR1 SNHLY, CDR2 FYNNEI. The CDR3 is 14 amino acids. Trimming shortened V by 3 bases and J by 5 bases, and 13 bases separated the two germline ends. The study, taken as a whole, reports: A TCR beta motif of fewer than 10 highly homologous variants seemed to mark ankylosing spondylitis blood. Several of the motif variants were reported before in synovial fluid and blood from reactive arthritis.

TCRdb itself ran the 5' RACE reads through MiXCR, one entry per CDR3 protein. The sample yields tens of thousands of distinct CDR3 sequences, roughly 8.8% seen once. For this clonotype: Antigen unknown. Being one base from a much bigger clone, this may be a read error.

V gene TRBV2 combines with J gene TRBJ1-1, with a weak D call TRBD1 (6 bases). The sequence was obtained from a male donor with ankylosing spondylitis. The specimen was blood, either unsorted or a sorted T cell fraction (not recorded which). As DNA, the CDR3 is TGTGCCAGCAGTGACCCGGGGGGGCAGACTGAAGCTTTCTTT. Encoded protein: CASSDPGGQTEAFF. The full variable domain, with the rest looked up from reference TRBV2 and TRBJ1-1, is EPEVTQTPSHQVTQMGQEVILRCVPISNHLYFYWYRQILGQKVEFLVSFYNNEISEKSEIFDDQFSVERPDGSNFTLKIRSTKLEDSAMYFCASSDPGGQTEAFFGQGTRLTVV.